These 30 T cell receptor beta chains originate from one sample sequenced in a study of technical replicates of blood from a handful of donors. The method was immunoSEQ multiplex PCR; TCRdb's version includes in-frame clones alone and lacks a portion of them. This sample has about 63,000 clones, with more than 75% found just once. The sample comprised PBMCs. The origin of the receptors is a human donor in good health. Some clones in this sample may be carry-over from other donors' samples.

The V gene is TRBV27, the J gene TRBJ1-5, with D possibly being TRBD1 (5 bases). Germline CDR1 reads MNHEY; CDR2 reads SMNVEV (reference sequence). This CDR3 has 13 amino acids. Trimming pared 0 bases from V and 6 bases from J, leaving 6 bases between. CDR3 in amino acids: CASSLSGVQPQHF. The CDR3 nucleotides read TGTGCCAGCAGTTTATCAGGGGTTCAGCCCCAGCATTTT.

This rearrangement joins TRBV11-3 to TRBJ2-3; D is ambiguous. Looked up from germline, CDR1 is SGHNT and CDR2 is YENEEA. Trimming left V 0 bases short and J 0 bases short, with 13 bases between. The CDR3 sequence is 17 residues long. The CDR3 loop reads CASSLDGTASSTDTQYF. The CDR3 DNA is TGTGCCAGCAGCTTAGATGGAACAGCTTCCAGCACAGATACGCAGTATTTT.

The CDR3 protein is CASSLKREGPQYF. CDR3 nucleotide sequence: TGTGCCAGCAGCTTAAAGCGGGAGGGCCCGCAGTACTTC. The chain is built from TRBV7-6 and TRBJ2-7; 10 bases match TRBD2. V shed 2 bases and J 9 bases; nucleotides not matched to a gene: 4. Germline assignment: CDR1 SGHVS and CDR2 FNYEAQ. There are 13 residues in the CDR3.

This chain links TRBV5-1 with TRBJ2-3, with 7 bases identical to TRBD1. CDR1 is SGHRS, CDR2 YFSETQ, per germline. V trimming: 4 bases; J trimming: 3 bases; junction bases outside the gene matches: 8. The CDR3 totals 15 residues. The CDR3 loop reads CASSPDYRGTDTQYF. Here the CDR3 DNA reads TGCGCCAGCAGCCCCGACTACAGGGGAACAGATACGCAGTATTTT.

The chain recombines TRBV5-6 with TRBJ2-7, with TRBD1 as a possible D gene (7 bases). With 1 base removed from V and 1 base from J, the gap between germline ends came to 12 bases. This CDR3 spans 15 amino acids. Germline values: CDR1 SGHDT, CDR2 YYEEEE. This CDR3 reads CASSLRGTVSYEQYF. As DNA, the CDR3 is TGTGCCAGCAGCTTGCGGGGGACAGTATCCTACGAGCAGTACTTC.

The V gene is TRBV6-6, the J gene TRBJ1-6; D gene uncertain. Germline lookup yields CDR1 MNHNY and CDR2 SVGAGI (reference sequence). The V end was cut by 3 bases, the J end by 9 bases, with 9 bases between. CDR3 size: 13 residues. This chain's CDR3 is CASSYEGTSPLHF. CDR3 sequence (DNA): TGTGCCAGCAGTTATGAGGGTACTTCACCCCTCCACTTT.

The V and J genes are TRBV2 and TRBJ2-5, with 7 bases lining up with TRBD2. This CDR3 spans 13 amino acids. The V gene's germline CDR1 is SNHLY and CDR2 FYNNEI. With V trimmed by 4 bases and J by 4 bases, 3 bases remained unmatched. Here the CDR3 DNA reads TGTGCCAGCAGTGCCAGCGGGGCAGAGACCCAGTACTTC. This sequence encodes CASSASGAETQYF. Using reference TRBV2 and TRBJ2-5 for the parts outside the CDR3, the full variable domain is EPEVTQTPSHQVTQMGQEVILRCVPISNHLYFYWYRQILGQKVEFLVSFYNNEISEKSEIFDDQFSVERPDGSNFTLKIRSTKLEDSAMYFCASSASGAETQYFGPGTRLLVL.

The chain has TRBV30 and TRBJ2-7; 8 bases match TRBD1. The length of the CDR3 is 15 residues. Germline V gene lookup returns CDR1 GTSNPN and CDR2 SVGIG (reference sequence). The junction had 7 bases not matched to a gene; V was cut back by 0 bases and J by 3 bases. CDR3 in DNA: TGTGCCTGGAGTGTTGGACAGGGAGGCTTCTACGAGCAGTACTTC. As protein: CAWSVGQGGFYEQYF.

The chain carries TRBV6-8 and TRBJ2-1, with 11 bases identical to TRBD2. V lost 4 bases to trimming and J lost 5 bases; unmatched junction nucleotides: 4. This CDR3 contains 15 residues. Germline CDR1 is MNHGY and CDR2 is SAAAGT. CDR3 nucleotide sequence: TGTGCCAGCAGTTCGGGTAGCGGGAGGGACAATGAGCAGTTCTTC. Its translation is CASSSGSGRDNEQFF.

DNA of the CDR3: TGTGCCAGCAGCCAAAGGGGGCGGGACAGCTCCTACAATGAGCAGTTCTTC. This sequence encodes CASSQRGRDSSYNEQFF. V gene TRBV4-2 combines with J gene TRBJ2-1, with D possibly matching TRBD1 (7 bases). V was pared by 2 bases and J by 0 bases, with 14 bases between. This CDR3 has 17 amino acids. Germline assignment: CDR1 LGHNA and CDR2 YNFKEQ.

This clone was found once. The genes are TRBV4-3 and TRBJ2-1, with D perhaps TRBD1 (6 bases). The CDR3 length is 16 residues. Germline lookup yields CDR1 LGHNA and CDR2 YSLEER. V was clipped by 4 bases and J by 6 bases, with 19 bases between them. The CDR3: CASSPKSGSRGNEQFF. DNA of the CDR3: TGCGCCAGCAGCCCCAAGTCGGGGAGCAGGGGCAATGAGCAGTTCTTC.

The rearrangement uses TRBV12-5 and TRBJ1-4, with 8 bases lining up with TRBD1. Germline V gene lookup returns CDR1 LGHNT and CDR2 FRNRAP. Trimming cost V 5 bases and J 8 bases; bases outside gene matches: 7. This CDR3 region has 14 residues. The CDR3 region has the DNA TGTGCTAGTGGTGGGACAGGCGTTGGGGAAAAACTGTTTTTT. This translates into CASGGTGVGEKLFF.

The chain links TRBV13 to TRBJ2-3; D might be TRBD2 (5 bases). The ends were cut back, 5 bases at V and 6 bases at J, with 9 bases in the middle. The CDR3 runs 12 residues. Germline CDR1 reads PRHDT; CDR2 reads FYEKMQ (reference sequence). CDR3 sequence (DNA): TGTGCCAGCAGCATTACGGGGGATACGCAGTATTTT. Residues: CASSITGDTQYF. The full variable domain, completed using reference TRBV13 and TRBJ2-3, is AAGVIQSPRHLIKEKRETATLKCYPIPRHDTVYWYQQGPGQDPQFLISFYEKMQSDKGSIPDRFSAQQFSDYHSELNMSSLELGDSALYFCASSITGDTQYFGPGTRLTVL.

This chain joins TRBV5-4 and TRBJ1-1; 12 bases are a match to TRBD1. V lost 5 bases, J lost 4 bases, and 6 bases stayed unmatched. Germline V lookup: CDR1 SGHNT, CDR2 YYREEE (reference sequence). The CDR3 sequence is 15 residues long. This chain's CDR3 is CASSRDRGRGTEAFF. The DNA for the CDR3 is TGTGCCAGCAGTCGGGACAGGGGGCGCGGCACTGAAGCTTTCTTT.

The rearrangement uses TRBV7-6 and TRBJ2-5; a weak D match, TRBD2 (5 bases). V was cut by 5 bases and J by 1 base, with 14 bases left in between. CDR1 and CDR2 from the germline V gene are SGHVS and FNYEAQ. The CDR3 runs to 15 residues. DNA for the CDR3: TGTGCCAGCAGCCCTCCTTCGGGGTTCCAAGAGACCCAGTACTTC. It codes for CASSPPSGFQETQYF.

The chain combines TRBV5-1 with TRBJ1-4; D perhaps matches TRBD1 (5 bases). The V and J ends lost 5 bases and 0 bases respectively, with 14 bases between them. Germline assignment: CDR1 SGHRS and CDR2 YFSETQ. The CDR3 is 16 residues long. CDR3 sequence: CASRQGSPTTNEKLFF. The CDR3 DNA reads TGCGCCAGCAGGCAGGGCTCTCCCACAACTAATGAAAAACTGTTTTTT.

This clone was picked up one time. The chain combines TRBV2 with TRBJ2-2, with 8 nucleotides matching TRBD1. The CDR3 spans 16 residues. Germline CDR1 is SNHLY and CDR2 is FYNNEI. V lost 4 bases and J lost 5; bases outside the gene matches: 9. The CDR3 spells CASSVLTGQGTGELFF. Here the CDR3 DNA reads TGTGCCAGCAGTGTTCTGACTGGACAGGGTACCGGGGAGCTGTTTTTT.

V and J are TRBV7-8 and TRBJ2-7; 9 bases are shared with TRBD2. The length of the CDR3 is 15 residues. Unmatched junction bases numbered 9, after V lost 5 bases and J lost 4 bases. CDR1 and CDR2 from the germline V gene are SGHVS and FQNEAQ. The CDR3 nucleotides read TGTGCCAGCAGCCGGGATAGCGGGAGTCTGTACGAGCAGTACTTC. It codes for CASSRDSGSLYEQYF. Supplemented by reference TRBV7-8 and TRBJ2-7, the full variable domain reads GAGVSQSPRYKVAKRGQDVALRCDPISGHVSLFWYQQALGQGPEFLTYFQNEAQLDKSGLPSDRFFAERPEGSVSTLKIQRTQQEDSAVYLCASSRDSGSLYEQYFGPGTRLTVT.

The CDR3 DNA sequence: TGTGCCAGCAGCCCGAACCGGGGAAACACCATATATTTT. Translating gives CASSPNRGNTIYF. This chain joins TRBV7-2 and TRBJ1-3; no firm D call. The CDR3 has 13 amino acids. Deletions cut 5 bases from V and 4 bases from J, with 9 bases between. The germline V gene has CDR1 SGHTA and CDR2 FQGNSA.

The chain recombines TRBV13 with TRBJ1-2; 9 positions match TRBD1. The J segment lost 3 bases and the V segment lost 5 bases, leaving 4 bases of the junction unmatched. From germline, CDR1 is PRHDT and CDR2 FYEKMQ (reference sequence). This CDR3 contains 14 residues. CDR3: CASSPGQGYYGYTF. Written as DNA, the CDR3 is TGTGCCAGCAGCCCGGGACAGGGTTACTATGGCTACACCTTC.

The genes are TRBV16 and TRBJ1-6; D unresolved. The ends were cut back, 1 base at V and 0 bases at J, with 7 bases in the middle. The CDR3 runs to 16 residues. The germline gives CDR1 KGHSY, CDR2 FQNENV. CDR3 DNA sequence: TGTGCCAGCAGCCAATTTCCGAGCTCCTATAATTCACCCCTCCACTTT. Amino acid sequence: CASSQFPSSYNSPLHF.

The chain employs TRBV7-2 and TRBJ1-6; TRBD1 might be the D (5 bases). Trimming removed 3 bases at V and 3 bases at J, with 12 bases between. This CDR3 has 16 residues. The germline gives CDR1 SGHTA, CDR2 FQGNSA. DNA for the CDR3: TGTGCCAGCAGCTTCAATTCGGGGGGCTATAATTCACCCCTCCACTTT. Its translation is CASSFNSGGYNSPLHF.

The DNA of the CDR3 is TGTGCCAGCAGTCCCAGCGGCTACTTCACATACACCGGGGAGCTGTTTTTT. It is translated as CASSPSGYFTYTGELFF. The J gene is TRBJ2-2, the V gene TRBV27; a possible D gene is TRBD2 (5 bases). The germline CDR1 and CDR2 sequences are MNHEY and SMNVEV (reference sequence). V lost 5 bases and J 3 bases, leaving 19 bases between the germline ends. The CDR3 sequence is 17 residues long.

The chain is built from TRBV5-1 and TRBJ2-1; TRBD2 aligns across 7 bases. Trimming took 3 bases from V and 9 from J; bases not matched to a gene: 27. CDR1 and CDR2 from the germline V gene are SGHRS and YFSETQ. The CDR3 has 20 residues. This CDR3 is CASSSPPPLALREKLGEQFF. In DNA, the CDR3 is TGCGCCAGCAGCTCCCCCCCGCCCCTCGCCCTGCGGGAGAAGTTGGGTGAGCAGTTCTTC.

The chain links TRBV7-9 to TRBJ2-1; D is ambiguous. CDR3 length: 13 residues. Trimming removed 8 bases at V and 0 bases at J, with 8 bases between. Germline lookup yields CDR1 SEHNR and CDR2 FQNEAQ (reference sequence). CDR3 sequence (DNA): TGTGCCAGCCGTGTCTACTCCTACAATGAGCAGTTCTTC. Translating gives CASRVYSYNEQFF.

The V and J genes are TRBV7-3 and TRBJ2-2; 7 nucleotides agree with TRBD1. V gave up 4 bases and J gave up 1 base; unmatched junction bases: 6. CDR3 length equals 16 residues. Germline-derived CDR1 and CDR2 are SGHTA and FQGTGA. CDR3 region: CASSYRTGQNTGELFF. DNA of the CDR3: TGTGCCAGCAGCTACCGGACAGGACAGAACACCGGGGAGCTGTTTTTT.

This sequence joins TRBV18 and TRBJ2-7; perhaps TRBD2 as D (5 bases). Trimming stripped 0 bases from V and 1 base from J, with 19 bases between. The V gene's germline CDR1 is KGHSH and CDR2 LQKENI. The CDR3 extends over 18 amino acids. CDR3 residues: CASSPPRFLAGLSYEQYF. The CDR3 region has the DNA TGTGCCAGCTCACCACCAAGGTTCCTGGCGGGCCTGTCCTACGAGCAGTACTTC.

The chain carries TRBV7-9 and TRBJ1-2; 8 positions agree with TRBD1. The germline V gene encodes CDR1 SEHNR and CDR2 FQNEAQ (reference sequence). This CDR3 region has 14 residues. With V trimmed by 5 bases and J by 4 bases, 6 bases remained unmatched. CDR3 residues: CASSLLGTGYGYTF. In nucleotides, the CDR3 is TGTGCCAGCAGCCTCCTAGGGACAGGCTATGGCTACACCTTC. Together with reference TRBV7-9 and TRBJ1-2, the CDR3 gives the full variable domain: DTGVSQNPRHKITKRGQNVTFRCDPISEHNRLYWYRQTLGQGPEFLTYFQNEAQLEKSRLLSDRFSAERPKGSFSTLEIQRTEQGDSAMYLCASSLLGTGYGYTFGSGTRLTVV.

A single count supports this clone. The rearrangement links TRBV18 to TRBJ1-2, with 9 bases matching TRBD1. V trimming: 4 bases; J trimming: 5 bases; junction bases outside the gene matches: 8. This CDR3 has 15 residues. Germline CDR1 and CDR2: KGHSH and LQKENI. CDR3 bases: TGTGCCAGCTCACAACAGGGGGCGAACGCGTATGGCTACACCTTC. Translating it yields CASSQQGANAYGYTF.

V and J are TRBV30 and TRBJ2-5; 7 nucleotides align to TRBD1. The CDR3 totals 11 residues. V lost 1 base to trimming and J lost 14 bases; unmatched junction nucleotides: 7. Germline V gene data show CDR1 as GTSNPN and CDR2 as SVGIG (reference sequence). The CDR3 coding sequence is TGTGCCTGGAGTGCATCGGACAGGAAATACTTC. Translating it yields CAWSASDRKYF.